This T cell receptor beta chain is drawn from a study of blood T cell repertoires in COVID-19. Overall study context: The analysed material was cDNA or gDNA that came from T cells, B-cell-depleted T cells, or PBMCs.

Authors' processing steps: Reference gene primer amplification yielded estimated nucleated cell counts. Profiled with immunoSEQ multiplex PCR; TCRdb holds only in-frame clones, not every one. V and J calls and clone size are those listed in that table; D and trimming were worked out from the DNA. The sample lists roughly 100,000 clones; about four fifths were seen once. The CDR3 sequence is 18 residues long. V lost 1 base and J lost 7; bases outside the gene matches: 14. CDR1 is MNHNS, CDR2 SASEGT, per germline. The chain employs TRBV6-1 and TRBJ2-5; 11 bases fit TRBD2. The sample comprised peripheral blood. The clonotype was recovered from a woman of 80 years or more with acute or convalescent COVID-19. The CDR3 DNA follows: TGTGCCAGCAGTGAAGGAGCAACTAGCGGGAGAGTCGGTGTGACCCAGTACTTC. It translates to CASSEGATSGRVGVTQYF.